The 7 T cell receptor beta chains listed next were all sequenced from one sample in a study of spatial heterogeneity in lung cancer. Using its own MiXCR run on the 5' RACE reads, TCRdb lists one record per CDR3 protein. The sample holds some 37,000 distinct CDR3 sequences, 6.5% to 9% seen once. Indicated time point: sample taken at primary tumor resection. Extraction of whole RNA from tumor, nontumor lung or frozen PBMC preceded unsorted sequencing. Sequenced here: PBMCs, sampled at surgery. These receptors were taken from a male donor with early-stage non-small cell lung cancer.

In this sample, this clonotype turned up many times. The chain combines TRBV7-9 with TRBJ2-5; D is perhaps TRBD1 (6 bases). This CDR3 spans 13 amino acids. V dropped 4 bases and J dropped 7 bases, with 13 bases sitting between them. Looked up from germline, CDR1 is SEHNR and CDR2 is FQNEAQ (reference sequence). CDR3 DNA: TGTGCCAGCAGCTCAGGACAGAGACCGACCCAGTACTTC. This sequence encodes CASSSGQRPTQYF.

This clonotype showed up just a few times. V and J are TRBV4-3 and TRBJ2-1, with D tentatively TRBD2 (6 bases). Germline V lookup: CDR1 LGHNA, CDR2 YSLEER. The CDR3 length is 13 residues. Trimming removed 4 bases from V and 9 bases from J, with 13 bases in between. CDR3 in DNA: TGCGCCAGCAGCCTCGGTGGCGGGACTGAGCAGTTCTTC. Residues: CASSLGGGTEQFF.

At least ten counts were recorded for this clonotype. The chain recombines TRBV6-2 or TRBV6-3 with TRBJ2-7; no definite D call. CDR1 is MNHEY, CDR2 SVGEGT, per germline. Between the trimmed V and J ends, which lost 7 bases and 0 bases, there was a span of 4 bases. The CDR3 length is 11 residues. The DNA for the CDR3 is TGTGCCAGCATGGGCTCCTACGAGCAGTACGTC. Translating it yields CASMGSYEQYV.

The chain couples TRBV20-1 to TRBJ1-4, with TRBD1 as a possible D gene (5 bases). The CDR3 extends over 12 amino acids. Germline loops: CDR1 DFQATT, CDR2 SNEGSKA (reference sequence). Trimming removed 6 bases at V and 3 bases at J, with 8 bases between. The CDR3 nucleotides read TGCAGTGCGGCGGGGGCTAATGAAAAACTGTTTTTT. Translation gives CSAAGANEKLFF.

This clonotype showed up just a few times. CDR3 in DNA: TGCAGTGCTAGACTGGACGGCGGGGAGACCCAGTACTTC. This sequence encodes CSARLDGGETQYF. This chain links TRBV20-1 with TRBJ2-5; perhaps TRBD2 as D (5 bases). The CDR3 is made up of 13 amino acids. Trimming took 2 bases from V and 5 from J, leaving 12 bases between them. Per germline, CDR1 DFQATT and CDR2 SNEGSKA (reference sequence).

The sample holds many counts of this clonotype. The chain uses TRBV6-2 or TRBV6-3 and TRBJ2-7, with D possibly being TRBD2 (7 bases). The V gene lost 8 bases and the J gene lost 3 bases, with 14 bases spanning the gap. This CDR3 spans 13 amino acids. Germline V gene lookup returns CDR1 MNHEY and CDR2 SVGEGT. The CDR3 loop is CASGRGARYEQYF. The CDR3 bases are TGTGCCAGCGGACGGGGGGCCCGCTACGAGCAGTACTTC.

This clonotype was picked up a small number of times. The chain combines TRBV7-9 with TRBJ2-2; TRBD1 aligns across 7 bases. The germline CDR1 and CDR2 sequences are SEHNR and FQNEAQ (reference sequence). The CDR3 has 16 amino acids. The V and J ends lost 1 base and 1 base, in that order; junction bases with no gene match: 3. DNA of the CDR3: TGTGCCAGCAGCTTAGTAGGGGGCCAGAACACCGGGGAGCTGTTTTTT. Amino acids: CASSLVGGQNTGELFF.